Following are 26 T cell receptor beta chains from one sample sequenced in a study of blood T cell repertoires in COVID-19. Libraries were prepared by immunoSEQ multiplex PCR; TCRdb keeps only in-frame clonotypes and omits some of them. The data hold fewer than 250,000 clones, with 65% to 85% observed a single time. Source material: PBMCs or T cells enriched from blood (not recorded which). These TCRs come from a woman aged 25 to 45 who had recovered from COVID-19.

The chain carries TRBV28 and TRBJ2-7; D unclear. Trimming removed 8 bases from V and 2 bases from J, with 13 bases in between. CDR3 length: 13 residues. The germline gives CDR1 MDHEN, CDR2 SYDVKM. Written as DNA, the CDR3 is TGTGCCAGCCGGGTACCGACGACCTACGAGCAGTACTTC. Its translation is CASRVPTTYEQYF.

The V call is TRBV5-6, the J call TRBJ2-7, with D maybe TRBD2 (6 bases). Trimming removed 0 bases from V and 12 bases from J, with 19 bases in between. Looked up from germline, CDR1 is SGHDT and CDR2 is YYEEEE. The CDR3 sequence is 14 residues long. CDR3 protein: CASSLGDGGSGLYF. The CDR3 DNA reads as TGTGCCAGCAGCTTGGGTGACGGAGGGTCAGGATTGTACTTC.

Only one count was recorded for this clone. Different DNA sequences within this sample yield the same CDR3. The chain recombines TRBV5-1 with TRBJ1-1; D gene ambiguous. The V end was cut by 0 bases, the J end by 0 bases, with 6 bases between. Germline V lookup: CDR1 SGHRS, CDR2 YFSETQ. The CDR3 extends over 14 amino acids. In DNA, the CDR3 is TGCGCCAGCAGCTTGGCTAGCATGAACACTGAAGCTTTCTTT. Encoded protein: CASSLASMNTEAFF.

V is TRBV11-2 and J is TRBJ2-5; 9 nucleotides line up with TRBD2. The CDR3 length is 14 residues. Germline values: CDR1 SGHAT, CDR2 FQNNGV. Trimming at V came to 3 bases and at J to 3 bases, leaving 2 bases not matched to a gene. Written as DNA, the CDR3 is TGTGCCAGCAGCTTCCGACTAGCGGAAGAGACCCAGTACTTC. This codes for CASSFRLAEETQYF.

V is TRBV6-1 and J is TRBJ1-5, with TRBD1 as a possible D gene (5 bases). CDR1 and CDR2 from the germline V gene are MNHNS and SASEGT. With 3 bases removed from V and 7 bases from J, the gap between germline ends came to 13 bases. CDR3 length: 14 amino acids. Written as DNA, the CDR3 is TGTGCCAGCAGTGAGCTCGGGCAGGGCCAGCCCCAGCATTTT. This codes for CASSELGQGQPQHF.

The V call is TRBV7-9, the J call TRBJ2-1, with TRBD1 matching over 8 bases. Germline V CDR1 and CDR2: SEHNR, FQNEAQ (reference sequence). Trimming took 1 base from V and 9 from J; bases not matched to a gene: 2. The CDR3 consists of 13 residues. The CDR3 nucleotides are TGTGCCAGCAGCTTAGGGACAGGGAGTGAGCAGTTCTTC. Amino acid sequence: CASSLGTGSEQFF.

The rearrangement uses TRBV28 and TRBJ1-1, with D possibly TRBD1 on 6 matching bases. V lost 3 bases to trimming and J lost 1 base, with 21 bases between them. CDR1 and CDR2 (germline): MDHEN, SYDVKM. The CDR3 spans 18 residues. Here the CDR3 DNA reads TGTGCCAGCAGTTTTAGTTTAGGGGCAGGGGCTGGGAACACTGAAGCTTTCTTT. This sequence encodes CASSFSLGAGAGNTEAFF. Variable domain in full (rest from reference TRBV28 and TRBJ1-1): DVKVTQSSRYLVKRTGEKVFLECVQDMDHENMFWYRQDPGLGLRLIYFSYDVKMKEKGDIPEGYSVSREKKERFSLILESASTNQTSMYLCASSFSLGAGAGNTEAFFGQGTRLTVV.

The rearrangement links TRBV7-6 to TRBJ1-1; D possibly corresponds to TRBD1 (5 bases). V dropped 5 bases and J dropped 5 bases, with 12 bases sitting between them. The germline V gene encodes CDR1 SGHVS and CDR2 FNYEAQ. CDR3 length: 13 amino acids. The CDR3, as DNA: TGTGCCAGCAGCAAAAGCGGGGCAACTGAAGCTTTCTTT. Its translation is CASSKSGATEAFF.

The chain links TRBV19 to TRBJ2-3, with D hard to call. This CDR3 is built from 11 residues. Germline V gene data show CDR1 as LNHDA and CDR2 as SQIVND (reference sequence). V shed 6 bases and J shed 3 bases, with 4 bases lying between them. The CDR3, as DNA: TGTGCCAGTAGCCAAACAGATACGCAGTATTTT. This translates into CASSQTDTQYF.

This clone showed up just once. The gene calls are TRBV10-3 and TRBJ2-7; D remains unclear. The CDR3 contains 11 residues. V lost 2 bases to trimming and J lost 5 bases, with 4 bases between them. The germline CDR1 and CDR2 sequences are ENHRY and SYGVKD. CDR3: CAISEGDEQYV. CDR3 DNA: TGTGCCATCAGTGAGGGAGACGAGCAGTACGTC.

This chain connects TRBV27 to TRBJ1-5, with 7 bases matching TRBD1. CDR3 length: 15 residues. V shed 6 bases, J shed 3 bases, and the junction held 8 bases outside the gene matches. Germline V gene lookup returns CDR1 MNHEY and CDR2 SMNVEV (reference sequence). The CDR3 nucleotides are TGTGCCAGCAGCCAACAGGGGTTTGACAATCAGCCCCAGCATTTT. Its protein is CASSQQGFDNQPQHF.

This chain connects TRBV24-1 to TRBJ1-2; D ambiguous. Per germline, CDR1 KGHDR and CDR2 SFDVKD. V gave up 5 bases and J gave up 8 bases, with 20 bases separating them. There are 15 residues in the CDR3. Here the CDR3 reads CATSAANDIPGGYTF. The CDR3 nucleotides are TGTGCCACCAGTGCAGCCAATGACATCCCGGGAGGCTACACCTTC.

The chain has TRBV11-2 and TRBJ2-7; TRBD2 matches 7 bases. Looked up from germline, CDR1 is SGHAT and CDR2 is FQNNGV. With 5 bases clipped from V and 0 bases from J, the junction kept 13 bases outside the gene matches. The CDR3 extends over 17 amino acids. In nucleotides, the CDR3 is TGTGCCAGCAGCCGCCGTGGGGGGGGATCCCTCTCCTACGAGCAGTACTTC. Translated: CASSRRGGGSLSYEQYF.

The chain recombines TRBV24-1 with TRBJ1-4; D is unresolved. The V end was cut by 2 bases, the J end by 6 bases, with 9 bases between. Germline lookup yields CDR1 KGHDR and CDR2 SFDVKD. The CDR3 is made up of 14 amino acids. The CDR3 spells CATSDSGFDEKLFF. The DNA for the CDR3 is TGTGCCACCAGTGATTCCGGGTTCGATGAAAAACTGTTTTTT.

The V and J genes are TRBV28 and TRBJ1-2; 12 bases are a match to TRBD1. Per the germline V gene, CDR1 is MDHEN and CDR2 is SYDVKM. Losses at the gene ends were 2 bases for V and 7 bases for J; bases not matched to a gene: 11. The CDR3 length is 17 residues. The CDR3 is CASSLIGTGGISGGYTF. In DNA, the CDR3 is TGTGCCAGCAGTTTAATCGGGACAGGGGGCATTTCGGGTGGCTACACCTTC.

This rearrangement joins TRBV9 to TRBJ1-1, with D uncertain. This CDR3 is 12 amino acids long. In germline, CDR1 is SGDLS, CDR2 YYNGEE. The germline V and J ends were trimmed by 4 bases and 4 bases, with 8 bases remaining between them. This CDR3 is CASSPPFTEAFF. The CDR3 DNA sequence: TGTGCCAGCAGCCCCCCTTTCACTGAAGCTTTCTTT.

J is TRBJ1-5 and V is TRBV28; tentatively, D is TRBD1 (6 bases). Trimming pared 8 bases from V and 1 base from J, leaving 15 bases between. The CDR3 contains 15 residues. Germline V lookup: CDR1 MDHEN, CDR2 SYDVKM. The CDR3 is CASREQGLSNQPQHF. The CDR3 DNA follows: TGTGCCAGCCGCGAACAGGGTTTGAGCAATCAGCCCCAGCATTTT.

In regard to this clone: A junction boundary mismatches the germline segment, possibly from a read error. The chain links TRBV9 to TRBJ2-5; 8 bases agree with TRBD2. The germline V gene has CDR1 SGDLS and CDR2 YYNGEE. CDR3 length: 12 amino acids. CDR3 in DNA: TGTGCCAGCAGCGGGGGCCCCGGGGGGGAGGACTTC. Translated, it gives CASSGGPGGEDF.

This chain links TRBV21-1 with TRBJ2-7; whether TRBD1, the table's D call, matches the DNA was not checked. TRBV21-1 is a documented pseudogene. The CDR3 length is 16 residues. CDR3 sequence: CASSPRRGSGSGEQYV. The CDR3 DNA reads TGTGCCAGCAGCCCTCGAAGGGGGTCCGGCTCGGGGGAGCAGTACGTC.

The rearrangement uses TRBV30 and TRBJ2-5; 15 bases match TRBD2. V shed 4 bases, J shed 1 base, and the junction held 7 bases outside the gene matches. Germline CDR1 GTSNPN, CDR2 SVGIG (reference sequence). The CDR3 runs to 17 residues. The CDR3 nucleotides read TGTGCCTGGAACCTCCCGGGACTAGCGGGGGGCCAAGAGACCCAGTACTTC. Amino acids: CAWNLPGLAGGQETQYF.

The chain recombines TRBV19 with TRBJ2-1, with 8 bases that match TRBD1. The CDR3 is 15 residues long. Germline trimming cut 3 bases from V and 4 bases from J; bases unmatched to any gene: 5. The germline CDR1 and CDR2 sequences are LNHDA and SQIVND (reference sequence). The CDR3 loop is CASSIPGQGYNEQFF. CDR3 sequence (DNA): TGTGCCAGTAGTATCCCCGGACAGGGTTACAATGAGCAGTTCTTC.

The genes are TRBV5-1 and TRBJ2-1; a weak D match, TRBD2 (6 bases). In germline, CDR1 is SGHRS, CDR2 YFSETQ. The CDR3 is made up of 16 amino acids. Trimming pared 4 bases from V and 7 bases from J, leaving 21 bases between. CDR3 loop: CASSPEAGNPWNEQFF. The DNA of the CDR3 is TGCGCCAGCAGCCCGGAGGCGGGGAATCCCTGGAATGAGCAGTTCTTC.

This chain joins TRBV2 and TRBJ1-1; 9 positions match TRBD1. The CDR3 runs to 18 residues. In germline, CDR1 is SNHLY, CDR2 FYNNEI. J was trimmed by 3 bases and V by 2 bases; bases with no gene match: 13. The CDR3 DNA reads TGTGCCAGCAGTGAACGGGGGACAGGGAGTAATCGGTACACTGAAGCTTTCTTT. This translates into CASSERGTGSNRYTEAFF.

The chain recombines TRBV5-1 with TRBJ1-3; 9 nucleotides agree with TRBD1. Germline CDR1 and CDR2: SGHRS and YFSETQ. The CDR3 spans 15 residues. Trimming took 4 bases from V and 7 from J; bases not matched to a gene: 9. The CDR3 DNA follows: TGCGCCAGCAGCACCGGGACAGGGTTCGGCAACACCATATATTTT. Protein: CASSTGTGFGNTIYF.

This clone was recorded once. The chain carries TRBV3-1 (or the pseudogene TRBV3-2) and TRBJ1-4; 10 bases match TRBD1. Germline V gives CDR1 LGHDT, CDR2 YNNKEL (reference sequence). Trimming at V came to 2 bases and at J to 7 bases, leaving 4 bases not matched to a gene. This CDR3 spans 15 amino acids. CDR3 nucleotide sequence: TGTGCCAGCAGCCAACCTGACAGGGGGCTTGAAAAACTGTTTTTT. Translation: CASSQPDRGLEKLFF.

The chain carries TRBV25-1 and TRBJ2-2; 12 positions match TRBD2. J was trimmed by 4 bases and V by 6 bases; bases with no gene match: 6. Germline CDR1 is MGHDK and CDR2 is SYGVNS. The CDR3 is made up of 16 amino acids. CDR3 sequence reads: CASSQTSGSSTGELFF. The CDR3 bases are TGTGCCAGCAGCCAGACTAGCGGGAGTAGCACCGGGGAGCTGTTTTTT.